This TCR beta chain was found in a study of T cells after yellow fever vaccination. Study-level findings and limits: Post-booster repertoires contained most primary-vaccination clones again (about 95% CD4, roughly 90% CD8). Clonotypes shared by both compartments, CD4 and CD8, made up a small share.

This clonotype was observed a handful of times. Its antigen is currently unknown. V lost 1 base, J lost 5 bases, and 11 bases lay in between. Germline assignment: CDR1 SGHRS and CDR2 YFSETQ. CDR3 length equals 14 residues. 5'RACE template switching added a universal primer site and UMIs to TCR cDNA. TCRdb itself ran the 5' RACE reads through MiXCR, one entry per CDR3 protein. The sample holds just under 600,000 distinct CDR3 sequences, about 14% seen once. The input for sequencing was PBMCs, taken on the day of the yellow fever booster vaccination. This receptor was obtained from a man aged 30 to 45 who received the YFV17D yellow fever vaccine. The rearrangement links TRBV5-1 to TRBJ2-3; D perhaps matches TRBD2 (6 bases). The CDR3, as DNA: TGCGCCAGCAGCTTGTGGAGGGAGATAGATACGCAGTATTTT. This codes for CASSLWREIDTQYF.